These 23 T cell receptor beta chains share one sample of origin, sequenced in a study of blood T cell repertoires in COVID-19. Profiling relied on immunoSEQ multiplex PCR, and the TCRdb table lists in-frame clones only, not all of them. The repertoire has about 200,000 clones, approximately 82% of them found once; the top ten carry roughly 5.2%. The sample taken for sequencing was PBMCs or T cells enriched from blood (not recorded which). These receptors came from a woman between 55 and 75 years old with acute COVID-19.

The chain links TRBV10-2 to TRBJ1-5; D is undetermined. CDR1 is WSHSY, CDR2 SAAADI, per germline. The CDR3 consists of 13 residues. V was pared by 3 bases and J by 4 bases, with 7 bases between. CDR3 nucleotides: TGCGCCAGCAGTGAATCTCAGAATCAGCCCCAGCATTTT. It specifies CASSESQNQPQHF.

The rearrangement joins TRBV6-2 or TRBV6-3 to TRBJ1-2; 7 bases line up with TRBD1. CDR1 is MNHEY, CDR2 SVGEGT, per germline. This CDR3 contains 13 residues. Unmatched junction bases numbered 4, after V lost 5 bases and J lost 4 bases. The CDR3 reads CASSQGEFYGYTF. DNA of the CDR3: TGTGCCAGCAGTCAGGGGGAATTCTATGGCTACACCTTC.

This clone was seen a handful of times. V and J are TRBV30 and TRBJ2-1; the match to TRBD2 covers 9 bases. The CDR3 spans 13 residues. V dropped 0 bases and J dropped 9; count of bases not matched to a gene: 3. CDR1 is GTSNPN and CDR2 is SVGIG in the germline V gene (reference sequence). CDR3 amino acids: CAWSVSGRTEQFF. DNA for the CDR3: TGTGCCTGGAGTGTAAGCGGGAGGACTGAGCAGTTCTTC.

The rearrangement uses TRBV11-3 and TRBJ2-3; 12 nucleotides match TRBD2. Germline CDR1 and CDR2: SGHNT and YENEEA. The CDR3 is 15 amino acids. Trimming cost V 9 bases and J 2 bases; bases outside gene matches: 6. CDR3: CASQPSGGATDTQYF. The DNA of the CDR3 is TGTGCCAGTCAGCCTAGCGGGGGGGCCACAGATACGCAGTATTTT. Full variable domain (missing parts from reference TRBV11-3 and TRBJ2-3): EAGVVQSPRYKIIEKKQPVAFWCNPISGHNTLYWYLQNLGQGPELLIRYENEEAVDDSQLPKDRFSAERLKGVDSTLKIQPAELGDSAVYLCASQPSGGATDTQYFGPGTRLTVL.

The V call is TRBV28, the J call TRBJ2-3; 7 bases map to TRBD1. Germline loops: CDR1 MDHEN, CDR2 SYDVKM. The CDR3 is 15 amino acids. With 7 bases clipped from V and 3 bases from J, the junction kept 10 bases outside the gene matches. The CDR3 DNA is TGTGCCAGCACCCTACAGGGGTTAGGGACAGATACGCAGTATTTT. Amino acids: CASTLQGLGTDTQYF.

The V call is TRBV25-1, the J call TRBJ2-7; TRBD1 matches at 9 bases. This CDR3 is 14 amino acids long. The V segment lost 6 bases and the J segment 1 base; nucleotides outside the gene matches: 4. Germline loops: CDR1 MGHDK, CDR2 SYGVNS. DNA for the CDR3: TGTGCCAGCAGCAGACAGGGGGATTCCTACGAGCAGTACTTC. It translates to CASSRQGDSYEQYF.

The chain recombines TRBV6-5 with TRBJ2-1; TRBD2 matches 8 bases. In germline, CDR1 is MNHEY, CDR2 SVGAGI. V was pared by 4 bases and J by 5 bases, with 4 bases of the junction left unmatched. This CDR3 has 14 amino acids. As DNA, the CDR3 is TGTGCCAGCAGTTTGCGGGGGGATCACAATGAGCAGTTCTTC. Its protein is CASSLRGDHNEQFF.

The table lists this clone with a few counts. The chain couples TRBV19 to TRBJ1-5, with 9 bases lining up with TRBD1. The J segment lost 6 bases and the V segment lost 5 bases, leaving 14 bases of the junction unmatched. The length of the CDR3 is 17 residues. Germline V gene data show CDR1 as LNHDA and CDR2 as SQIVND (reference sequence). CDR3 nucleotides: TGTGCCAGTAGTGTTAGCCGGGACAGGGTCGTGGTTCAGCCCCAGCATTTT. Its protein is CASSVSRDRVVVQPQHF.

V and J are TRBV15 and TRBJ2-3; a weak D match, TRBD1 (6 bases). CDR1 is LNHNV and CDR2 is YYDKDF in the germline V gene (reference sequence). Trimming took off 1 base at V and 0 bases at J, with 8 bases between the two ends. This CDR3 spans 15 amino acids. CDR3: CATSRVTGSTDTQYF. The DNA of the CDR3 is TGTGCCACCAGCAGAGTAACAGGGAGCACAGATACGCAGTATTTT.

The chain links TRBV27 to TRBJ2-7, with D uncertain. The V end lost 5 bases, the J end lost 2 bases, and 13 bases lay between the germline ends. The germline CDR1 and CDR2 sequences are MNHEY and SMNVEV (reference sequence). The CDR3 totals 14 residues. DNA of the CDR3: TGTGCCAGCAGTCTTACTCCCCTGGCCTACGAGCAGTACTTC. Translating gives CASSLTPLAYEQYF.

This rearrangement joins TRBV11-2 to TRBJ2-3; TRBD2 is a possible D gene (5 bases). The CDR3 length is 15 residues. Trimming left V 3 bases short and J 0 bases short, with 10 bases between. Germline V gene lookup returns CDR1 SGHAT and CDR2 FQNNGV. CDR3 DNA sequence: TGTGCCAGCAGCTTGGGAGATCCTAGCACAGATACGCAGTATTTT. As protein: CASSLGDPSTDTQYF.

This clone has only a few counts. This sequence joins TRBV6-5 and TRBJ2-7, with D hard to call. Trimming cost V 0 bases and J 5 bases, with 11 bases left between them. The CDR3 loop spans 14 amino acids. Germline lookup yields CDR1 MNHEY and CDR2 SVGAGI. The CDR3 sequence is CASSYSLANDEQYF. CDR3 bases: TGTGCCAGCAGTTACTCACTCGCCAACGACGAGCAGTACTTC.

This clone was found a few times. The rearrangement uses TRBV19 and TRBJ2-4, with D perhaps matching TRBD2 (6 bases). The CDR3 is 16 amino acids. Trimming removed 1 base from V and 0 bases from J, with 10 bases in between. Germline CDR1 and CDR2: LNHDA and SQIVND (reference sequence). The CDR3 region has the DNA TGTGCCAGTAGTATAGCAGGAGGGTCAGCCAAAAACATTCAGTACTTC. Translation gives CASSIAGGSAKNIQYF.

The chain uses TRBV11-2 and TRBJ2-7; D is unclear. Trimming stripped 1 base from V and 3 bases from J, with 19 bases between. The CDR3 is made up of 17 amino acids. Germline V lookup: CDR1 SGHAT, CDR2 FQNNGV. The CDR3 DNA follows: TGTGCCAGCAGCTTAGCCCTGACACCAACATGGGTCTACGAGCAGTACGTC. This encodes CASSLALTPTWVYEQYV.

This clone appeared a few times. The chain carries TRBV5-1 and TRBJ1-2, with TRBD1 matching over 8 bases. Germline-derived CDR1 and CDR2 are SGHRS and YFSETQ. The J segment lost 8 bases and the V segment lost 5 bases, leaving 14 bases of the junction unmatched. The CDR3 is 15 amino acids. The CDR3, as DNA: TGCGCCAGCAGTCTCGGGACAGGATTACAGGAGGGCTACACCTTC. Translated, it gives CASSLGTGLQEGYTF.

The J gene is TRBJ2-2, the V gene TRBV9, with D perhaps matching TRBD2 (6 bases). CDR3 length: 15 residues. Trimming took off 2 bases at V and 8 bases at J, with 16 bases between the two ends. From germline, CDR1 is SGDLS and CDR2 YYNGEE. The CDR3 DNA reads as TGTGCCAGCAGCGTCCGGGACTCTCCGACTGGGGAGCTGTTTTTT. Translation gives CASSVRDSPTGELFF.

Written as DNA, the CDR3 is TGTGCCAGCAGCCCCCTCAGAAACTATGGCTACACCTTC. Its translation is CASSPLRNYGYTF. The V and J genes are TRBV12-3 or TRBV12-4 and TRBJ1-2; the D is unclear. V was shortened by 6 bases and J by 2 bases, with 10 bases between the two germline ends. The CDR3 has 13 residues.

This clone occurred once. The gene calls are TRBV30 and TRBJ1-2; D remains ambiguous. The CDR3 runs 13 residues. The germline gives CDR1 GTSNPN, CDR2 SVGIG (reference sequence). Trimming pared 0 bases from V and 6 bases from J, leaving 11 bases between. CDR3 region: CAWSVEAVDGYTF. In DNA, the CDR3 is TGTGCCTGGAGTGTAGAGGCGGTGGATGGCTACACCTTC.

J is TRBJ1-4 and V is TRBV19, with D possibly being TRBD1 (5 bases). V was pared by 5 bases and J by 3 bases, with 13 bases between. There are 15 residues in the CDR3. Germline lookup yields CDR1 LNHDA and CDR2 SQIVND (reference sequence). The CDR3 reads CASSSGGVANEKLFF. DNA for the CDR3: TGTGCCAGTAGTTCGGGGGGTGTTGCTAATGAAAAACTGTTTTTT.

This sequence joins TRBV5-4 and TRBJ1-2, with no clear D. V lost 6 bases, J lost 0 bases, and 12 bases lay in between. CDR1 is SGHNT and CDR2 is YYREEE in the germline V gene (reference sequence). The CDR3 has 14 amino acids. This chain's CDR3 is CASTLGTANYGYTF. The CDR3, as DNA: TGTGCCAGCACCCTCGGCACAGCTAACTATGGCTACACCTTC.

The chain recombines TRBV7-9 with TRBJ2-1, with D possibly being TRBD2 (5 bases). The CDR3 is 15 residues long. V shed 6 bases and J shed 8 bases, with 20 bases lying between them. CDR1 SEHNR and CDR2 FQNEAQ come from the germline V gene (reference sequence). The CDR3 DNA sequence: TGTGCCAGCAGATTCCGGGGAACAGTCATCTATGAGCAGTTCTTC. This sequence encodes CASRFRGTVIYEQFF.

This sequence joins TRBV13 and TRBJ2-3, with a weak D call TRBD2 (5 bases). The germline gives CDR1 PRHDT, CDR2 FYEKMQ (reference sequence). The V gene lost 6 bases and the J gene lost 1 base, with 11 bases spanning the gap. The CDR3 is 14 amino acids. CDR3 in DNA: TGTGCCAGCAGACGAGGGCCCCGCACAGATACGCAGTATTTT. Translated, it gives CASRRGPRTDTQYF.

The chain has TRBV24-1 and TRBJ2-3; TRBD2 matches at 7 bases. This CDR3 has 12 residues. Trimming took 6 bases from V and 5 from J; bases not matched to a gene: 1. Looked up from germline, CDR1 is KGHDR and CDR2 is SFDVKD. This chain's CDR3 is CATSRGVDTQYF. In nucleotides, the CDR3 is TGTGCCACCAGTCGGGGGGTAGATACGCAGTATTTT.